Listed below are T cell receptor beta chains from one sample, sequenced in a study of memory CD4+ T cells and cytomegalovirus serostatus. The method was immunoSEQ multiplex PCR; TCRdb's version includes in-frame clones alone and lacks a portion of them. Among tens of thousands of clones listed, about three quarters were seen once. Sample: memory CD4+ T cells from blood. The origin of the receptors is an adult in good health and CMV-seronegative. Some clones in this sample may be carry-over from other donors' samples. Each CDR3 is given with its conserved first and last residue. The D gene is left open where the match is weak. Only part of the rows carry a size: once, few, many, or a class if the clone is expanded.

J gene,D gene,clone size,V gene,CDR3 protein,CDR3 DNA
TRBJ1-2,NA,NA,TRBV5-8,CASSLYYTF,TGTGCCAGCAGCTTGTACTACACCTTC
TRBJ1-3,NA,NA,TRBV7-3,CASSADRNTIYF,TGTGCCAGCAGCGCAGACAGAAACACCATATATTTT
TRBJ1-4,NA,NA,TRBV27,CASSLISGQGNEKLFF,TGTGCCAGCAGTTTAATATCAGGCCAGGGTAATGAAAAACTGTTTTTT
TRBJ1-1,NA,few,TRBV30,CAWRPQVTGGRTEAFF,TGTGCCTGGAGGCCCCAAGTTACCGGGGGTCGCACTGAAGCTTTCTTT
TRBJ1-1,NA,NA,TRBV2,CASSTGTFYTEAFF,TGTGCCAGCAGTACCGGGACATTCTACACTGAAGCTTTCTTT
TRBJ2-3,NA,NA,TRBV10-3,CAISGKNTDTQYF,TGTGCCATCAGCGGGAAGAACACAGATACGCAGTATTTT
TRBJ1-2,NA,once,TRBV6-5,CASRGGRNYGYTF,TGTGCCAGCAGAGGGGGGAGGAACTATGGCTACACCTTC
TRBJ1-3,NA,once,TRBV6-1,CATREDGGNTIYF,TGTGCCACCAGAGAGGACGGTGGAAACACCATATATTTT
TRBJ1-5,NA,NA,TRBV12-5,CASGYDTGPKPQHF,TGTGCTAGTGGTTACGATACGGGGCCGAAGCCCCAGCATTTT
TRBJ1-6,TRBD1,NA,TRBV10-3,CAISPGQGFSYNSPLHF,TGTGCCATCAGCCCGGGACAGGGATTCTCCTATAATTCACCCCTCCACTTT
TRBJ2-1,NA,NA,TRBV5-8,CASSPYYLYNEQFF,TGTGCCAGCAGCCCTTACTACTTATACAATGAGCAGTTCTTC
TRBJ1-2,NA,NA,TRBV7-2,CASSLHSYGYTF,TGTGCCAGCAGCTTACACAGCTATGGCTACACCTTC
TRBJ1-5,TRBD1,few,TRBV9,CASSAQGSGQPQHF,TGTGCCAGCAGTGCACAGGGGTCTGGGCAGCCCCAGCATTTT
TRBJ2-7,NA,NA,TRBV11-2,CASSSFPRGRAYEQYF,TGTGCCAGCAGCTCCTTCCCCAGGGGCCGAGCCTACGAGCAGTACTTC
TRBJ1-2,NA,NA,TRBV19,CATTPQDSRVGYTF,TGTGCCACCACCCCCCAGGACAGTCGAGTTGGCTACACCTTC
TRBJ2-3,TRBD1,NA,TRBV7-9,CASSRGQGDLDTQYF,TGTGCCAGCAGCCGTGGACAGGGGGATTTAGATACGCAGTATTTT
TRBJ1-3,NA,NA,TRBV10-1,CASSLGASSGNTIYF,TGCGCCAGCAGTTTGGGCGCCAGCTCTGGAAACACCATATATTTT
TRBJ1-4,TRBD1,once,TRBV7-9,CASSSTGGVEKLFF,TGTGCCAGCAGCTCGACAGGGGGAGTTGAAAAACTGTTTTTT
TRBJ1-6,NA,NA,TRBV7-2,CASSLEVVGSPLHF,TGTGCCAGCAGCTTGGAAGTAGTGGGTTCACCCCTCCACTTT
TRBJ1-6,NA,NA,TRBV6-5,CASSSGHYNSPLHF,TGTGCCAGCAGTTCGGGACATTATAATTCACCCCTCCACTTT
TRBJ2-7,NA,NA,TRBV5-6,CASSPRRTGSSYEQYF,TGTGCCAGCAGCCCACGCAGGACGGGAAGCTCCTACGAGCAGTACTTC
TRBJ1-2,TRBD1,NA,TRBV14,CASSQAGRGTGYTF,TGTGCCAGCAGCCAAGCGGGCAGGGGGACTGGCTACACCTTC
TRBJ2-3,NA,NA,TRBV20-1,CSARGGHTQYF,TGCAGTGCTAGGGGCGGGCATACGCAGTATTTT
TRBJ1-5,NA,few,TRBV14,CASSRAGGNQPQHF,TGTGCCAGCAGCCGAGCGGGGGGCAATCAGCCCCAGCATTTT
TRBJ2-2,TRBD2,NA,TRBV10-2,CASSEISGGAGELFF,TGCGCCAGCAGTGAAATTTCCGGGGGGGCCGGGGAGCTGTTTTTT
TRBJ1-2,NA,NA,TRBV7-8,CASSLEQGYGYTF,TGTGCCAGCAGCTTAGAACAGGGATATGGCTACACCTTC
TRBJ2-1,NA,NA,TRBV25-1,CASSPQGWQGSYNEQFF,TGTGCCAGCAGCCCTCAAGGGTGGCAGGGCTCCTACAATGAGCAGTTCTTC
TRBJ2-1,NA,NA,TRBV5-6,CASSLRLGTSSYNEQFF,TGTGCCAGCAGCTTGAGATTGGGTACAAGCTCCTACAATGAGCAGTTCTTC
TRBJ1-1,NA,NA,TRBV7-8,CASSPFRVGGTEAFF,TGTGCCAGCAGCCCATTCAGGGTAGGAGGCACTGAAGCTTTCTTT
TRBJ2-3,TRBD2,few,TRBV11-3,CASSPGTSGGQDTQYF,TGTGCCAGCAGCCCCGGGACTAGCGGGGGGCAAGATACGCAGTATTTT
TRBJ2-2,TRBD1,NA,TRBV10-2,CASSPGTGITGELFF,TGCGCCAGCAGTCCCGGGACAGGGATCACCGGGGAGCTGTTTTTT
TRBJ1-1,NA,NA,TRBV5-1,CASSVQASNTEAFF,TGCGCCAGCAGCGTACAGGCTTCCAACACTGAAGCTTTCTTT
TRBJ1-2,NA,NA,TRBV7-9,CASSLEAWGYTF,TGTGCCAGCAGCTTGGAGGCATGGGGCTACACCTTC
TRBJ1-2,TRBD1,few,TRBV28,CASSSSPDRGYGYTF,TGTGCCAGCAGTTCCTCACCCGACAGGGGTTATGGCTACACCTTC
TRBJ1-4,TRBD1,NA,TRBV18,CASSPRQGGNEKLFF,TGTGCCAGCTCACCACGCCAGGGGGGAAATGAAAAACTGTTTTTT
TRBJ1-1,TRBD1,NA,TRBV18,CASSQDRALPGAFF,TGTGCCAGCTCGCAGGACAGGGCTCTCCCCGGGGCTTTCTTT
TRBJ1-4,NA,NA,TRBV18,CASSPGARGGEKLFF,TGTGCCAGCTCACCTGGAGCCAGGGGAGGTGAAAAACTGTTTTTT
TRBJ2-3,NA,NA,TRBV27,CASSLFGRGVADTQYF,TGTGCCAGCAGTTTATTTGGCAGGGGAGTCGCAGATACGCAGTATTTT
TRBJ2-2,TRBD1,NA,TRBV2,CASRQGDTNTGELFF,TGTGCCAGCAGACAGGGGGACACGAACACCGGGGAGCTGTTTTTT
TRBJ2-6,NA,NA,TRBV5-1,CASSPRDSSGANVLTF,TGCGCCAGCAGCCCTCGAGACAGCTCTGGGGCCAACGTCCTGACTTTC
TRBJ1-6,TRBD1,few,TRBV5-8,CASSLGQGKSSYNSPLHF,TGTGCCAGCAGCCTGGGACAGGGCAAAAGCTCCTATAATTCACCCCTCCACTTT
TRBJ2-7,NA,once,TRBV7-7,CASSLALSYEQYF,TGTGCTAGCAGCTTAGCGCTTTCCTACGAGCAGTACTTC
TRBJ1-1,NA,NA,TRBV4-2,CASSRGAAGLNTEAFF,TGTGCCAGCAGCCGGGGGGCTGCGGGTTTGAACACTGAAGCTTTCTTT
TRBJ2-3,NA,few,TRBV6-6,CASSYGTNTDTQYF,TGTGCCAGCAGTTACGGGACGAATACAGATACGCAGTATTTT
TRBJ2-5,TRBD2,NA,TRBV7-9,CASSLRSGGETQYF,TGTGCCAGCAGCTTGCGTAGCGGGGGCGAGACCCAGTACTTC
TRBJ2-3,TRBD2,NA,TRBV9,CASSSRLAGGTVYF,TGTGCCAGCAGCTCTCGACTAGCGGGGGGCACAGTGTATTTT
TRBJ2-2,TRBD1,NA,TRBV27,CASSFDRVIPRQGGTGELFF,TGTGCCAGCAGTTTTGATCGGGTAATACCGCGACAGGGTGGCACCGGGGAGCTGTTTTTT
TRBJ1-5,NA,NA,TRBV30,CAWSVRPGVNQPQHF,TGTGCCTGGAGTGTACGGCCAGGGGTTAATCAGCCCCAGCATTTT
TRBJ1-6,NA,NA,TRBV6-5,CASSYRNSPLHF,TGTGCCAGCAGTTACCGGAATTCACCCCTCCACTTT
TRBJ2-3,NA,NA,TRBV11-3,CASSWSGLEGTQYF,TGTGCCAGCAGCTGGTCTGGACTTGAGGGTACGCAGTATTTT
TRBJ1-3,NA,once,TRBV18,CASSPQPGNTIYF,TGTGCCAGCTCACCGCAACCAGGAAACACCATATATTTT